These 22 T cell receptor beta chains share one sample of origin, sequenced in a study of Graves' ophthalmopathy and Graves' hyperthyroidism. Amplification from RNA transcripts yielded the TCR beta CDR3 regions. The first round was an RT-PCR with HTBI primers, and the second round was a multiplex PCR. Using its own MiXCR run on the multiplex PCR reads, TCRdb lists one record per CDR3 protein. The table shows some 1.1 million distinct CDR3 sequences, with less than 45% occurring only once. The sample comprised peripheral blood or thyroid tissue (not recorded which). The source of these receptors is an adult man with Graves' hyperthyroidism.

This rearrangement joins TRBV12-3 or TRBV12-4 to TRBJ1-1; D is unresolved. The CDR3 length is 13 residues. Trimming left V 10 bases short and J 3 bases short, with 15 bases between. Here the CDR3 reads CAIWSVLDTEAFF. The CDR3, as DNA: TGTGCCATCTGGAGTGTCTTGGACACTGAAGCTTTCTTT.

This clonotype has ten or more counts. This chain joins TRBV29-1 and TRBJ2-7; 7 bases map to TRBD2. This CDR3 is built from 11 residues. The germline V gene has CDR1 SQVTM and CDR2 ANQGSEA. Written as DNA, the CDR3 is TGCGGGGGGGGAGACTCCTACGAGCAGTACTTC. Translation: CGGGDSYEQYF.

This rearrangement joins TRBV6-2 or TRBV6-3 to TRBJ2-5, with D perhaps being TRBD1 or TRBD2 (5 bases each). Trimming shortened V by 4 bases and J by 13 bases, and 22 bases separated the two germline ends. In germline, CDR1 is MNHEY, CDR2 SVGEGT. CDR3 size: 14 residues. The CDR3, as DNA: TGTGCCAGCAGTTCTACGGGACCCATGACAAGAAGGTACTTC. Amino acids: CASSSTGPMTRRYF.

V and J are TRBV4-3 and TRBJ1-4; D is unclear. The CDR3 contains 14 residues. With 4 bases removed from V and 7 bases from J, the gap between germline ends came to 13 bases. Germline V CDR1 and CDR2: LGHNA, YSLEER. CDR3 in amino acids: CASSPNGRGEKLFF. In nucleotides, the CDR3 is TGCGCCAGCAGCCCCAACGGGAGAGGTGAAAAACTGTTTTTT.

V is TRBV7-3 and J is TRBJ2-7; the D is unclear. Trimming took off 1 base at V and 4 bases at J, with 14 bases between the two ends. The germline V gene encodes CDR1 SGHTA and CDR2 FQGTGA. The CDR3 sequence is 15 residues long. The CDR3 bases are TGTGCCAGCAGCTTAAGGTTGGATAACCCTTACGAGCAGTACTTC. Protein product: CASSLRLDNPYEQYF.

The chain has TRBV7-8 and TRBJ1-1, with D uncertain. V lost 7 bases, J lost 4 bases, and 16 bases lay in between. Germline V gives CDR1 SGHVS, CDR2 FQNEAQ. CDR3 length: 14 amino acids. The CDR3 sequence is CASIEGRSSTEAFF. CDR3 bases: TGTGCCAGCATCGAGGGAAGGAGTAGCACTGAAGCTTTCTTT. Looking up the rest from reference TRBV7-8 and TRBJ1-1 gives the full variable domain: GAGVSQSPRYKVAKRGQDVALRCDPISGHVSLFWYQQALGQGPEFLTYFQNEAQLDKSGLPSDRFFAERPEGSVSTLKIQRTQQEDSAVYLCASIEGRSSTEAFFGQGTRLTVV.

J is TRBJ1-1 and V is TRBV10-3; D is possibly TRBD1 (6 bases). This CDR3 comprises 14 residues. From germline, CDR1 is ENHRY and CDR2 SYGVKD. With 10 bases removed from V and 5 bases from J, the gap between germline ends came to 20 bases. The CDR3 DNA sequence: TGTGCCAGCACCCGAGGCGGGGGGCATACTGAAGCTTTCTTT. Residues: CASTRGGGHTEAFF.

This clonotype was detected once. The genes are TRBV19 and TRBJ2-7, with TRBD1 matching 8 bases. The CDR3 is 15 residues long. V lost 4 bases, J lost 3 bases, and 8 bases stayed unmatched. Germline V gene lookup returns CDR1 LNHDA and CDR2 SQIVND (reference sequence). The CDR3, as DNA: TGTGCCAGTAGTACCGATACAGGGGGAGACTACGAGCAGTACTTC. This codes for CASSTDTGGDYEQYF.

The chain joins TRBV12-3 or TRBV12-4 to TRBJ1-3, with D possibly matching TRBD1 (5 bases). The CDR3 sequence is 15 residues long. Deletions cut 7 bases from V and 8 bases from J, with 21 bases between. In DNA, the CDR3 is TGTGCCAGCACTCGAGGGGCGAACTATGGCTACACCATATATTTT. The encoded protein is CASTRGANYGYTIYF.

The chain carries TRBV6-5 and TRBJ1-2, with TRBD1 as a possible D gene (6 bases). The CDR3 extends over 13 amino acids. The germline V gene encodes CDR1 MNHEY and CDR2 SVGAGI. The CDR3 DNA reads as TGTGGTTCAGGAGGGGGGGCAGGCTATGGCTACACCTTC. Translated, it gives CGSGGGAGYGYTF.

This clonotype appeared many times. The DNA of the CDR3 is TGTGCCAGCCGCCCTAGCGGGGGTAACACCGGGGAGCTGTTTTTT. Its translation is CASRPSGGNTGELFF. The chain carries TRBV2 and TRBJ2-2; 10 bases line up with TRBD2. The trim removed 8 bases at V and 2 bases at J, leaving 5 bases unmatched. CDR1 SNHLY and CDR2 FYNNEI come from the germline V gene. The CDR3 covers 15 residues.

There are many counts of this clonotype. The J gene is TRBJ1-1, the V gene TRBV10-2, with a possible D match to TRBD1 (5 bases). CDR1 is WSHSY, CDR2 SAAADI, per germline. Trimming shortened V by 2 bases and J by 6 bases, and 13 bases separated the two germline ends. The CDR3 is 14 amino acids. For the CDR3, the DNA is TGCGCCAGCAGTGAGGACAGCTGGGCCGCTGAAGCTTTCTTT. This gives the protein CASSEDSWAAEAFF.

This clonotype has ten or more counts. This sequence joins TRBV20-1 and TRBJ1-1; 7 nucleotides line up with TRBD1. The CDR3 has 13 amino acids. With V trimmed by 3 bases and J by 5 bases, 6 bases remained unmatched. Per the germline V gene, CDR1 is DFQATT and CDR2 is SNEGSKA (reference sequence). CDR3 nucleotide sequence: TGCAGTGCTAGGAACAGGGGTGGTACTGAAGCTTTCTTT. As protein: CSARNRGGTEAFF.

This clonotype has at least ten counts. This chain joins TRBV14 and TRBJ1-1, with 9 bases aligning to TRBD1. The V and J ends lost 4 bases and 5 bases, in that order; junction bases with no gene match: 5. The CDR3 totals 14 residues. Germline-derived CDR1 and CDR2 are SGHDN and FVKESK. CDR3 DNA sequence: TGTGCCAGCAGCCTAATCGACAGGGGGACTGAAGCTTTCTTT. Amino acids: CASSLIDRGTEAFF.

This clonotype was counted many times. J is TRBJ2-5 and V is TRBV4-1; TRBD1 matches 7 bases. The CDR3 sequence is 15 residues long. Trimming removed 0 bases from V and 1 base from J; junction bases left unmatched: 2. CDR1 and CDR2 from the germline V gene are MGHRA and YSYEKL. The CDR3 region has the DNA TGCGCCAGCAGCCAAGATGGGACAGTCCAAGAGACCCAGTACTTC. This codes for CASSQDGTVQETQYF.

The rearrangement uses TRBV25-1 and TRBJ1-6, with D possibly being TRBD1 (6 bases). Trimming took 5 bases from V and 7 from J, leaving 18 bases between them. The CDR3 has 16 amino acids. Looked up from germline, CDR1 is MGHDK and CDR2 is SYGVNS. The CDR3 is CASSPQQGPRNSPLHF. DNA of the CDR3: TGTGCCAGCAGTCCCCAACAGGGCCCACGGAATTCACCCCTCCACTTT.

This clonotype was observed at least ten times. This sequence joins TRBV9 and TRBJ1-3; 7 positions match TRBD1. The length of the CDR3 is 17 residues. J gave up 0 bases and V 3 bases, and 9 bases lay outside the gene matches. Germline assignment: CDR1 SGDLS and CDR2 YYNGEE. In nucleotides, the CDR3 is TGTGCCAGCAGCGCCGTAGGGACAGCTCGCTCTGGAAACACCATATATTTT. It specifies CASSAVGTARSGNTIYF.

The chain is built from TRBV7-9 and TRBJ1-1, with D possibly being TRBD1 (5 bases). CDR3 length: 15 amino acids. Germline V lookup: CDR1 SEHNR, CDR2 FQNEAQ (reference sequence). With 5 bases removed from V and 2 bases from J, the gap between germline ends came to 15 bases. CDR3: CASSPRTRANTEAFF. The CDR3 coding sequence is TGTGCCAGCAGCCCACGTACCAGGGCCAACACTGAAGCTTTCTTT.

V and J are TRBV19 and TRBJ2-2; 10 bases are a match to TRBD2. The J segment lost 4 bases and the V segment lost 2 bases, leaving 4 bases of the junction unmatched. CDR3 length: 16 residues. CDR1 and CDR2 from the germline V gene are LNHDA and SQIVND (reference sequence). In nucleotides, the CDR3 is TGTGCCAGTAGTATAATTAGCGGGAGGACCACCGGGGAGCTGTTTTTT. Translation gives CASSIISGRTTGELFF.

The sample holds many counts of this clonotype. The chain recombines TRBV15 with TRBJ2-5, with TRBD2 as a possible D gene (5 bases). Trimming left V 0 bases short and J 0 bases short, with 14 bases between. The CDR3 extends over 17 amino acids. Looked up from germline, CDR1 is LNHNV and CDR2 is YYDKDF (reference sequence). The CDR3 sequence is CATSREAVLEYQETQYF. The CDR3 DNA follows: TGTGCCACCAGCAGAGAAGCGGTGTTGGAGTACCAAGAGACCCAGTACTTC.

V is TRBV3-1 and J is TRBJ1-2, with unresolved D. V lost 4 bases, J lost 4 bases, and 16 bases lay in between. There are 15 residues in the CDR3. Germline-derived CDR1 and CDR2 are LGHDT and YNNKEL (reference sequence). The CDR3 DNA sequence: TGTGCCAGCAGCCCAGATGGTCAGCATCGCTATGGCTACACCTTC. It is translated as CASSPDGQHRYGYTF.

Details on this clonotype: A read error may produce the germline difference seen at one junction end. The V gene is TRBV7-2, the J gene TRBJ2-3, with 10 bases identical to TRBD1. CDR1 is SGHTA, CDR2 FQGNSA, per germline. The CDR3 is 14 residues long. DNA for the CDR3: TGCGCCAGCAGCCCGGGACAGGGGCTATTCACGCAGTATTTT. Translating gives CASSPGQGLFTQYF.